This T cell receptor (beta chain) is drawn from a study of cytomegalovirus exposure and HLA in healthy donors. Study outcomes and limitations: A later analysis showed TCR association rates differing by HLA locus, peaking at DRB1 and lowest at HLA-C. Cytomegalovirus-associated TCR beta chains were listed, numbering 150 to 200.

Notes on this clone: Its antigen is not identified.

The primer mix had 60 Vbeta and 13 Jbeta primers. The authors' processing: An analysis performed later counted 81 million or so unique TCR beta chains (around 10 million of them shared). Some clones are missing from TCRdb's copy, which holds only in-frame ones; the method was immunoSEQ multiplex PCR. V and J calls and clone size come straight from that table; D and trimming were deduced from the DNA. The repertoire includes some 120,000 clones, over 60% of them detected once, and over 2% sits in the top ten. The germline CDR1 and CDR2 sequences are SGHVS and FQNEAQ. V gave up 7 bases and J gave up 10 bases, with 19 bases separating them. This CDR3 is 13 amino acids long.

This TCR was recovered from a young woman in good health and CMV-seronegative. The chain couples TRBV7-8 to TRBJ2-5; D ambiguous. Sequencing input: PBMCs. The CDR3 is CASTPKERTGQYF. The DNA of the CDR3 is TGTGCCAGCACTCCGAAAGAGCGAACCGGCCAGTACTTC.